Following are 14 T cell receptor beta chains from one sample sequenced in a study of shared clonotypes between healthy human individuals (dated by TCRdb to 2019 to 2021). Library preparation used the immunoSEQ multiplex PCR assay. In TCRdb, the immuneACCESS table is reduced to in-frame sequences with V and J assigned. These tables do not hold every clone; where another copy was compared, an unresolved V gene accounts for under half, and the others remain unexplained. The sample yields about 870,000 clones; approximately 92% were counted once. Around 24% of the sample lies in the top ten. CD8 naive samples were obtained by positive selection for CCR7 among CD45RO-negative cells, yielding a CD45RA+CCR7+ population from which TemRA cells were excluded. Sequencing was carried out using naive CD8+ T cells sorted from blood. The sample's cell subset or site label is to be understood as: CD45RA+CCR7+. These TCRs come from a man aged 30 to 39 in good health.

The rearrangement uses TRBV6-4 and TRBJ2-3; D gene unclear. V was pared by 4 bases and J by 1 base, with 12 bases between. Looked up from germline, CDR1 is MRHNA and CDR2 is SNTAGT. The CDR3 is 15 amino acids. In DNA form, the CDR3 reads TGTGCCAGCAGTGGCCAACCGGTGGGCACAGATACGCAGTATTTT. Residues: CASSGQPVGTDTQYF.

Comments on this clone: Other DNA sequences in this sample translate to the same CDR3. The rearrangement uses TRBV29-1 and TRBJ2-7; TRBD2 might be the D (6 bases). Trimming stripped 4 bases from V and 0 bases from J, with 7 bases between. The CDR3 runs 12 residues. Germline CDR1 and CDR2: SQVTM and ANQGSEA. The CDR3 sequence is CSVGDSSYEQYF. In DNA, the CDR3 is TGCAGCGTTGGGGACTCCTCCTACGAGCAGTACTTC.

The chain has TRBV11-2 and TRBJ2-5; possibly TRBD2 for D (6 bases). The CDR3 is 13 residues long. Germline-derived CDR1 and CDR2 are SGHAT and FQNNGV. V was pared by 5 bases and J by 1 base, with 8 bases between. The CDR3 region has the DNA TGTGCCAGCAGCGGACTACTCCAAGAGACCCAGTACTTC. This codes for CASSGLLQETQYF. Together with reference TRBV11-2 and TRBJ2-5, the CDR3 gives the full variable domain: EAGVAQSPRYKIIEKRQSVAFWCNPISGHATLYWYQQILGQGPKLLIQFQNNGVVDDSQLPKDRFSAERLKGVDSTLKIQPAKLEDSAVYLCASSGLLQETQYFGPGTRLLVL.

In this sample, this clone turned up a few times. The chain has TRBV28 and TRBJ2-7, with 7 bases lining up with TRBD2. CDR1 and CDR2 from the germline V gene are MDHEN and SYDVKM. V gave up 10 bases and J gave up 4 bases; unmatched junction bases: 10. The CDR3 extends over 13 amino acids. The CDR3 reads CATNSGGSYEQYF. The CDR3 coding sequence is TGTGCCACCAATTCCGGGGGGTCGTACGAGCAGTACTTC. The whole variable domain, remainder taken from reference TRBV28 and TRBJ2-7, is DVKVTQSSRYLVKRTGEKVFLECVQDMDHENMFWYRQDPGLGLRLIYFSYDVKMKEKGDIPEGYSVSREKKERFSLILESASTNQTSMYLCATNSGGSYEQYFGPGTRLTVT.

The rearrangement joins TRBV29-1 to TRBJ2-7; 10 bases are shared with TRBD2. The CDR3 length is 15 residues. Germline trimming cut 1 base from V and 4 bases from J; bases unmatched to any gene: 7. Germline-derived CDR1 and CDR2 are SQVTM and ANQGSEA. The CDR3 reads CSVEVRASGSYEQYF. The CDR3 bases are TGCAGCGTTGAAGTCCGGGCTAGCGGGAGTTACGAGCAGTACTTC.

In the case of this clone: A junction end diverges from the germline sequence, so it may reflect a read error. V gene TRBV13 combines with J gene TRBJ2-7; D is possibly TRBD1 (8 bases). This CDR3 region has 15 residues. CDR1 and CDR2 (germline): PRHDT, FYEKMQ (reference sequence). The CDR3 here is CASSKPVGGDRSTNF. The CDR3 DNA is TGTGCCAGCAGCAAGCCCGTGGGGGGGGACAGGTCAACGAATTTC.

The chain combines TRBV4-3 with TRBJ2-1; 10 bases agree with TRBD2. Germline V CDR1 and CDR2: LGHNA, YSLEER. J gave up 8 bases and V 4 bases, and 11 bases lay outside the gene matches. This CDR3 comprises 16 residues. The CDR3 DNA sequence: TGCGCCAGCAGCCGTGGACTAGCGGCTATACGGGATGAGCAGTTCTTC. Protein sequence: CASSRGLAAIRDEQFF.

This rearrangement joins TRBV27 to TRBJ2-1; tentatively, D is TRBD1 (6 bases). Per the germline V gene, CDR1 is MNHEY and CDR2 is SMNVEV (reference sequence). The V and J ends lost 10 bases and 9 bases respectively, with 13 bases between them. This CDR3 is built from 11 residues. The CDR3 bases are TGTGCCACCTACAGGGTGGGTGAGCAGTTCTTC. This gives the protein CATYRVGEQFF.

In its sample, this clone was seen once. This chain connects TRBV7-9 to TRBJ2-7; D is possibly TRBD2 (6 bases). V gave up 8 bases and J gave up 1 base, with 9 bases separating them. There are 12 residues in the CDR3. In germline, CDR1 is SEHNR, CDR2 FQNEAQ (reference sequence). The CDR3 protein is CASGAGSYEQYF. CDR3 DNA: TGTGCCAGCGGGGCGGGGTCCTACGAGCAGTACTTC.

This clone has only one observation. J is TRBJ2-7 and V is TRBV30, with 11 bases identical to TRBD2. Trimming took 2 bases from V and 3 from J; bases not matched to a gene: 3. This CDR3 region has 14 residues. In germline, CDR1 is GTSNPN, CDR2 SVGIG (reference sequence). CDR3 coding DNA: TGTGCCTGGAGTCCGGGACTAGCGGACTACGAGCAGTACTTC. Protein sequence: CAWSPGLADYEQYF.

CDR3: CASRDDISGANVLTF. The CDR3 region has the DNA TGTGCCAGCAGAGACGACATCTCTGGGGCCAACGTCCTGACTTTC. This chain joins TRBV25-1 and TRBJ2-6; D not certain. CDR1 and CDR2 (germline): MGHDK, SYGVNS. Trimming removed 6 bases at V and 0 bases at J, with 9 bases between. The CDR3 extends over 15 amino acids.

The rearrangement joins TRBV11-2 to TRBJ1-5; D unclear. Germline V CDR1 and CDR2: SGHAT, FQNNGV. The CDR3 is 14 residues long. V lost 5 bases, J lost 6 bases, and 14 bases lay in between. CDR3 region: CASSDHDTGQPQHF. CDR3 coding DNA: TGTGCCAGCAGCGATCACGATACCGGTCAGCCCCAGCATTTT.

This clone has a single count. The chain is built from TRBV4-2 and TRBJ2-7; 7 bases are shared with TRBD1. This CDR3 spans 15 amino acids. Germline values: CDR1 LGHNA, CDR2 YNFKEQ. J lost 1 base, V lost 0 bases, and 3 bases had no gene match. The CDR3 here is CASSQDTGVSYEQYF. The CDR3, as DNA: TGTGCCAGCAGCCAAGACACAGGGGTTTCCTACGAGCAGTACTTC.

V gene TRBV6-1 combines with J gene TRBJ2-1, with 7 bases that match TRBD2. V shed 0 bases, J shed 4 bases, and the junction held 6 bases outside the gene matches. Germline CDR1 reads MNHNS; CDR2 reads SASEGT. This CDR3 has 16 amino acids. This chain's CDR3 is CASSEAGLPIYNEQFF. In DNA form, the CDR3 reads TGTGCCAGCAGTGAAGCGGGACTACCAATTTACAATGAGCAGTTCTTC.